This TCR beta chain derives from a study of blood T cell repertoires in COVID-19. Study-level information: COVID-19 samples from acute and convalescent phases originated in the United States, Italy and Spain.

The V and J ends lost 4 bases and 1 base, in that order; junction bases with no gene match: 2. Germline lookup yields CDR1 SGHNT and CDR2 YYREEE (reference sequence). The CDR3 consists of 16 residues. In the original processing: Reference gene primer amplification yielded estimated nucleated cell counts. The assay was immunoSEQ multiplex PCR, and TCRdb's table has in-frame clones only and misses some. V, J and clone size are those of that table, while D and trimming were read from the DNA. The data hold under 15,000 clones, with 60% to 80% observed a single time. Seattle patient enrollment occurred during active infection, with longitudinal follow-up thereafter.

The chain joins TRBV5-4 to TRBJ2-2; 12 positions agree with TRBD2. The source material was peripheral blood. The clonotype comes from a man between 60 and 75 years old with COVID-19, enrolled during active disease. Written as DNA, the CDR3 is TGTGCCAGCAGCAGGGGACTAGCGGGGAACACCGGGGAGCTGTTTTTT. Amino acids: CASSRGLAGNTGELFF.